This T cell receptor (beta chain) emerged from a study of glioma-infiltrating T cells. Using RNA template, CDR3s of TCR alpha and beta were amplified with iRepertoire arm-PCR. Tissue mRNA or PBMC total RNA, about 95-450 ng, went into one-step reverse transcription and amplification. TCRdb itself ran the multiplex PCR reads through MiXCR, one entry per CDR3 protein. The sample holds 150,000 to 200,000 distinct CDR3 sequences, roughly a third seen once. The CDR3 is 13 amino acids. From germline, CDR1 is LNHDA and CDR2 SQIVND (reference sequence). V lost 6 bases to trimming and J lost 2 bases, with 7 bases between them.

The sequence derives from a human donor with low-grade glioma or glioblastoma, undergoing nonglioma brain surgery, or in good health (not recorded which). Material: glioma tissue, nonneoplastic brain tissue, or PBMCs (not recorded which). The chain joins TRBV19 to TRBJ2-2; possible D gene TRBD2, 5 bases. CDR3 loop: CASRSGNTGELFF. CDR3 sequence (DNA): TGTGCCAGTAGGAGCGGCAACACCGGGGAGCTGTTTTTT.